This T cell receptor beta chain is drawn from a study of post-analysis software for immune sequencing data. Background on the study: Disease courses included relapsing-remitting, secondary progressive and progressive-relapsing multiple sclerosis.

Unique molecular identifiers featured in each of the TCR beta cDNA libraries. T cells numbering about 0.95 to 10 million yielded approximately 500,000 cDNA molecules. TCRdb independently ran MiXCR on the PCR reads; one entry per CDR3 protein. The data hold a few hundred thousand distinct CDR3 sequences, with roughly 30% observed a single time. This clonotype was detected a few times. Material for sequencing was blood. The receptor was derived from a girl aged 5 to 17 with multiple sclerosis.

CDR3 in DNA: TGCGCCAGCAGCCAACAGGGCCTGAACACTGAAGCTTTCTTT. Translation: CASSQQGLNTEAFF. The rearrangement joins TRBV4-1 to TRBJ1-1, with a tentative D call TRBD1 (5 bases). Germline CDR1 reads MGHRA; CDR2 reads YSYEKL. This CDR3 contains 14 residues. Trimming cost V 2 bases and J 0 bases, with 7 bases left between them.